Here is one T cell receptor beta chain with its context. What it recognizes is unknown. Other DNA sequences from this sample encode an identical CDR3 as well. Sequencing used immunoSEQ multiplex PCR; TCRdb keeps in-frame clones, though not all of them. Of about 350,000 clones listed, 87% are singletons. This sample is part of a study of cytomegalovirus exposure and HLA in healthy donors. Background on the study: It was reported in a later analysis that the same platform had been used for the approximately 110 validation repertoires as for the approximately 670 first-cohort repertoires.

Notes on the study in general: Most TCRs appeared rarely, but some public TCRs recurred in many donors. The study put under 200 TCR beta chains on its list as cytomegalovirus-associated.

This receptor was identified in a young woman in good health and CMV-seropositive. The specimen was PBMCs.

CDR3 in amino acids: CASSRQSNQPQHF. The DNA of the CDR3 is TGTGCCAGCTCACGTCAGTCCAATCAGCCCCAGCATTTT. V usage is TRBV18 and J usage is TRBJ1-5; D not resolved. The CDR3 has 13 amino acids. In germline, CDR1 is KGHSH, CDR2 LQKENI. Deletions cut 4 bases from V and 3 bases from J, with 7 bases between.